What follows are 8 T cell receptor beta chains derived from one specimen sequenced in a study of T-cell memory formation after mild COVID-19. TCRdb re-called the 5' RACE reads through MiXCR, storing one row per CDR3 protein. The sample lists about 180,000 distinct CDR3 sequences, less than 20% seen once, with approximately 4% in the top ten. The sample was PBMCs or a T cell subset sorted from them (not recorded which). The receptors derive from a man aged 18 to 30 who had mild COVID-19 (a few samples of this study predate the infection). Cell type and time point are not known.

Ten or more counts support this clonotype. The CDR3 region is CASSYKPSGDYEQYV. The CDR3 DNA follows: TGTGCCAGCAGTTACAAGCCTAGCGGGGACTACGAGCAGTACGTC. The V and J genes are TRBV6-5 and TRBJ2-7; 9 bases map to TRBD2. The germline V gene encodes CDR1 MNHEY and CDR2 SVGAGI. The CDR3 consists of 15 residues. The junction had 5 bases not matched to a gene; V was cut back by 2 bases and J by 3 bases.

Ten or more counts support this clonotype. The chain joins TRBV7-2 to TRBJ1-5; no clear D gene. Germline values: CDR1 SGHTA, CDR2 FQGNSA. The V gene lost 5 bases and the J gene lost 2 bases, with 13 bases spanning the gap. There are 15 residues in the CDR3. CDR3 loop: CASSPQLARNQPQHF. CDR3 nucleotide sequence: TGTGCCAGCAGCCCCCAGCTAGCGCGCAATCAGCCCCAGCATTTT.

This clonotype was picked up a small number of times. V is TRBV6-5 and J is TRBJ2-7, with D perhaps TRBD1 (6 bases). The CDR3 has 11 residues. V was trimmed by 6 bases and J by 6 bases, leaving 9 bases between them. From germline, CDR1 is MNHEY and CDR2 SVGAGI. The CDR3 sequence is CASSTGSEQYV. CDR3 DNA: TGTGCCAGCAGCACAGGGAGCGAGCAGTACGTC.

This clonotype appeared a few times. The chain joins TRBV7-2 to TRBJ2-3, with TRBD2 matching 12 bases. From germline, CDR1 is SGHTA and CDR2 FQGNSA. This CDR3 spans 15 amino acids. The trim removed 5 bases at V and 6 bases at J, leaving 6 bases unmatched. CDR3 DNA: TGTGCCAGCAGCCCGACTAGCGGGGGATTCGATACGCAGTATTTT. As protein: CASSPTSGGFDTQYF.

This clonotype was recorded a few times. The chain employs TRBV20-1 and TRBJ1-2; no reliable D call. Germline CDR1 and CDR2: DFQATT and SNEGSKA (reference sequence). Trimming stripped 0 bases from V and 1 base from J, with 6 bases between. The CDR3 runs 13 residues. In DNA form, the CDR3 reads TGCAGTGCTAGAGATACAGTTAACTATGGCTACACCTTC. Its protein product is CSARDTVNYGYTF.

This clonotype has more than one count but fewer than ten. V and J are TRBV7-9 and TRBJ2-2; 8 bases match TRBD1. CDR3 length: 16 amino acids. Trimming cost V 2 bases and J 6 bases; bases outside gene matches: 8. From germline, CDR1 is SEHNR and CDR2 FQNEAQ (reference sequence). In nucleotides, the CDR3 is TGTGCCAGCAGCTTATCACCGGACAGGGTATCCGGGGAGCTGTTTTTT. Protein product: CASSLSPDRVSGELFF. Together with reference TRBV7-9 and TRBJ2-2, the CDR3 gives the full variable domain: DTGVSQNPRHKITKRGQNVTFRCDPISEHNRLYWYRQTLGQGPEFLTYFQNEAQLEKSRLLSDRFSAERPKGSFSTLEIQRTEQGDSAMYLCASSLSPDRVSGELFFGEGSRLTVL.

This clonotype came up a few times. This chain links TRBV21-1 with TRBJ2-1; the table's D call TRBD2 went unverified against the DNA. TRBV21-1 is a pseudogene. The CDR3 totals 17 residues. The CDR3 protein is CASSPPGLQSSYNEQFF. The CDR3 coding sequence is TGTGCCAGCAGCCCTCCGGGACTCCAAAGCTCCTACAATGAGCAGTTCTTC.

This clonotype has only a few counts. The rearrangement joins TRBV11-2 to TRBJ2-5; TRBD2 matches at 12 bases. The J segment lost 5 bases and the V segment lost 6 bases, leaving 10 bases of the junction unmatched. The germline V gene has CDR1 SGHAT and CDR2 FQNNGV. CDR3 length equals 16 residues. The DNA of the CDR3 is TGTGCCAGCAGTCCGCTAGCGGGGGGGCCTGAGGAGACCCAGTACTTC. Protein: CASSPLAGGPEETQYF.